This TCR beta chain stems from a study of post-analysis software for immune sequencing data (dated by TCRdb to the mid-2010s). In terms of the full investigation: Recorded disease courses included relapsing-remitting, secondary progressive and progressive-relapsing multiple sclerosis, with some patients lacking subtype annotation. The patient repertoires were set against eleven to twelve previously published healthy control repertoires from donors whose ages ranged from roughly 6 to 27 years. A subset of samples was prepared in parallel using single-end sample barcoding, then pooled and co-amplified after Illumina adapter ligation.

The CDR3 contains 16 residues, cysteine and phenylalanine counted. Kept here is only the CDR3 DNA, which spans 48 bases and is read in frame from base 1. CDR1 and CDR2 were assigned from the germline V gene as ENHRY and SYGVKD. The V end gives up 3 bases and the J end 7 bases, leaving 10 bases in the junction not matched to a gene. A word on this clonotype: Its target antigen remains unknown. The sample holds no much larger clone one base away, and base qualities are not on file.

Broad study findings and their caveats: Significantly higher frequencies in patients than in controls were found for several TRBV segments, including TRBV5-6, TRBV5-1 and TRBV20-1. Strong co-clustering of samples prepared in the same batch was shown by direct clustering with F measure, prompting a batch-effect correction. Normalized Chao1 diversity was significantly lower in multiple sclerosis patients than controls, suggesting substantial peripheral T-cell clonal expansion. The control group was slightly older than the multiple sclerosis patient group.

To demonstrate the VDJtools post-analysis software, TCR beta repertoires were profiled from the peripheral blood of more than 10 young patients with multiple sclerosis. The multiple sclerosis patients were children and adolescents ranging in age from roughly 6 to 16 years. Receptor libraries were prepared by PCR. Sequencing was carried out with an Illumina HiSeq 2500. To reduce PCR and sequencing biases, unique molecular identifiers were built into the TCR beta cDNA libraries. About 500,000 cDNA molecules were obtained for every 1 to 10 million input T cells, so each molecule roughly corresponded to one T cell. The patient libraries were prepared and sequenced with the same protocol used for the earlier healthy control dataset. Samples belonging to the same batch were prepared together, multiplexed and sequenced on a shared HiSeq lane. The authors' pipeline ran thus. MIGEC handled the raw barcoded reads, throwing out single-read molecular identifier groups before consensus assembly and CDR3 extraction. VDJtools was used for post-analysis of the clonotype tables, and diversity was normalized by down-sampling every dataset to the size of the smallest sample. Repertoire overlap clustering matched CDR3 amino acid but not nucleotide sequences to correct batch-related cross-sample contamination. TCRdb took the public reads, trimmed them with fastp at Q25, ran MiXCR for clone calling and kept in-frame beta chains. Here each entry gathers all rows of one CDR3 protein and keeps the most common genes and DNA. TCRdb assigned the V and J calls; the authors' analysis was not used. Present in this sample are 380,000 or so distinct CDR3 sequences, less than 35% of which were seen just once. The ten largest account for 13% of the sample.

The specimen sequenced was blood. The chain employs TRBV10-3 and TRBJ1-5; 9 nucleotides in the junction match TRBD1. This sequence originates from a girl aged 10-17 years with multiple sclerosis. The encoded CDR3 is CAISDGTGQGWQPQHF. The bases are TGTGCCATCAGTGACGGGACGGGACAGGGATGGCAGCCCCAGCATTTT.